This section outlines one T cell receptor (beta chain) sequence together with its context. This sample is drawn from a study of blood T cell repertoires in COVID-19. Clones were sequenced by immunoSEQ multiplex PCR, and TCRdb holds only the in-frame ones, with some missing. The sample lists 200,000 to 250,000 clones, 82% occurring once. The sample taken for sequencing was peripheral blood. The TCR originated in an elderly woman with acute or convalescent COVID-19.

The CDR3 sequence: CASRRSGGAEEQYF. DNA of the CDR3: TGTGCCAGCAGAAGGAGCGGGGGGGCGGAAGAGCAGTACTTC. V gene TRBV11-3 combines with J gene TRBJ2-7; 10 bases agree with TRBD2. V trimming: 6 bases; J trimming: 7 bases; junction bases outside the gene matches: 9. The germline V gene encodes CDR1 SGHNT and CDR2 YENEEA. This CDR3 contains 14 residues.